These 7 T cell receptor beta chains originate from one sample sequenced in a study of cytomegalovirus exposure and HLA in healthy donors. Sequencing was performed with immunoSEQ multiplex PCR; in TCRdb, only in-frame clones are kept and a portion is missing. The table has 150,000 to 180,000 clones, approximately 86% seen once. The sequenced sample was PBMCs. The receptors shown here come from a human donor in good health.

V gene TRBV18 combines with J gene TRBJ2-1; D is uncertain. Germline CDR1 reads KGHSH; CDR2 reads LQKENI. Between the trimmed V and J ends, which lost 2 bases and 5 bases, there was a span of 7 bases. The CDR3 spans 13 residues. The CDR3 is CASSPSSNNEQFF. For the CDR3, the DNA is TGTGCCAGCTCACCAAGCTCTAACAATGAGCAGTTCTTC.

This clone was picked up one time. The rearrangement links TRBV6-5 to TRBJ1-3; D gene ambiguous. The germline V gene has CDR1 MNHEY and CDR2 SVGAGI. The CDR3 sequence is 13 residues long. V lost 6 bases to trimming and J lost 0 bases, with 6 bases between them. The CDR3 loop is CASSPVSGNTIYF. The DNA for the CDR3 is TGTGCCAGCAGCCCCGTCTCTGGAAACACCATATATTTT.

This clone was seen only a few times. The chain has TRBV27 and TRBJ2-7, with TRBD1 matching 8 bases. The germline gives CDR1 MNHEY, CDR2 SMNVEV (reference sequence). V lost 7 bases to trimming and J lost 4 bases; unmatched junction nucleotides: 6. This CDR3 has 13 amino acids. CDR3 protein: CASKRTGTYEQYF. The CDR3 nucleotides are TGTGCCAGCAAACGGACAGGGACGTACGAGCAGTACTTC.

The rearrangement links TRBV5-1 to TRBJ1-4; D not certain. CDR3 size: 14 residues. With 3 bases removed from V and 2 bases from J, the gap between germline ends came to 8 bases. The germline V gene has CDR1 SGHRS and CDR2 YFSETQ. In DNA form, the CDR3 reads TGCGCCAGCAGCTCCTTAGCCACTAATGAAAAACTGTTTTTT. Protein sequence: CASSSLATNEKLFF.

V and J are TRBV6-5 and TRBJ2-7; TRBD1 is a possible D gene (6 bases). V shed 0 bases and J shed 1 base, with 7 bases lying between them. Germline V gene lookup returns CDR1 MNHEY and CDR2 SVGAGI. The CDR3 consists of 14 residues. DNA of the CDR3: TGTGCCAGCAGTTACTCTCAGGGGTCCTACGAGCAGTACTTC. This gives the protein CASSYSQGSYEQYF.

The chain is built from TRBV28 and TRBJ1-3; 8 bases fit TRBD1. The germline V gene has CDR1 MDHEN and CDR2 SYDVKM. With 5 bases clipped from V and 0 bases from J, the junction kept 6 bases outside the gene matches. CDR3 size: 16 residues. The CDR3 here is CASSTDRADSGNTIYF. The CDR3 coding sequence is TGTGCCAGCAGTACGGACAGGGCCGACTCTGGAAACACCATATATTTT.

The chain is built from TRBV18 and TRBJ2-7, with D possibly matching TRBD1 (5 bases). This CDR3 contains 13 residues. CDR1 and CDR2 from the germline V gene are KGHSH and LQKENI. Between the trimmed V and J ends, which lost 3 bases and 1 base, there was a span of 7 bases. CDR3 loop: CASSPAGSYEQYF. The CDR3 DNA reads as TGTGCCAGCTCACCGGCAGGGTCCTACGAGCAGTACTTC.